Listed below are T cell receptor beta chains from one sample, sequenced in a study of blood T cells in healthy people across ages. TCRdb itself ran the 5' RACE reads through MiXCR, one entry per CDR3 protein. The repertoire holds hundreds of thousands of distinct CDR3 sequences, with about 20% as singletons. The sample taken for sequencing was blood. The receptors shown here come from a man aged 70 or older in good health. CDR3s include the opening cysteine and the closing phenylalanine or tryptophan. A D gene is named only where the DNA matches it firmly. Clone size is stated in some rows and not others, as once, few, many or a class when expanded.

V	D	size	J	DNA	CDR3
TRBV12-3/TRBV12-4	TRBD1	.	TRBJ1-5	TGTGCCAGCAGTTTATTCGGCGGACAGGGATCGATGCAGCCCCAGCATTTT	CASSLFGGQGSMQPQHF
TRBV7-8	.	.	TRBJ2-1	TGTGCCAGCAGTTACAGGGTATGGCGTAGCAATGAGCAGTTCTTC	CASSYRVWRSNEQFF
TRBV6-2/TRBV6-3	.	.	TRBJ2-1	TGTGCCAGCAGTTACCGAGTACTTACCCCCCGCAATGAGCAGTTCTTC	CASSYRVLTPRNEQFF
TRBV2	.	few	TRBJ1-4	TGTGCCAGCAGCGGAGTTCTTGGGGGTATGACCTCGACCTATGAAAAACTGTTTTTT	CASSGVLGGMTSTYEKLFF
TRBV12-3/TRBV12-4	.	few	TRBJ2-3	TGTGCCAGCAGTTCGTACCAGACAGATACGCAGTATTTT	CASSSYQTDTQYF
TRBV25-1	.	.	TRBJ2-1	TGTGCCAGCACCGAGTGGGCAGGGCTTGGCGAGCAGTTCTTC	CASTEWAGLGEQFF
TRBV24-1	TRBD1	.	TRBJ1-2	TGTGCCACCAGTGATCCGACCTTGACAGGGGGCGATGTGGGCTACACCTTC	CATSDPTLTGGDVGYTF
TRBV27	.	few	TRBJ2-3	TGTGCCAGCAGTTTATCGAGGGGCCACTCCGGGCAAGTTACGCAGTATTTT	CASSLSRGHSGQVTQYF
TRBV12-3/TRBV12-4	.	few	TRBJ2-5	TGTGCCAGCAGGCTTGGGGGAAAGGAGGGGACCCAGTACTTC	CASRLGGKEGTQYF
TRBV5-6	.	few	TRBJ2-5	TGTGCCAGCAGCTTGTCTTGGCGGCTACAAGAGACCCAGTACTTC	CASSLSWRLQETQYF
TRBV12-3/TRBV12-4	TRBD1	.	TRBJ1-4	TGTGCCAGCAGACCCGGGACAGGGGCCCCAAATGAAAAACTGTTTTTT	CASRPGTGAPNEKLFF
TRBV29-1	.	few	TRBJ1-1	TGCAGCGCCCGGAGGCTTAACACTGAAGCTTTCTTT	CSARRLNTEAFF
TRBV7-2	.	.	TRBJ1-1	TGTGCCAGCAGCTTCCCAGAACTTAGTGTCCGGAAAACTGAAGCTTTCTTT	CASSFPELSVRKTEAFF
TRBV7-9	.	few	TRBJ2-1	TGTGCCAGCAGCCCAGAGGCCCGCTCCTACAATGAGCAGTTCTTC	CASSPEARSYNEQFF
TRBV27	.	few	TRBJ2-3	TGTGCCAGCAGTTTATCGGCCCAAATGGGAGATACGCAGTATTTT	CASSLSAQMGDTQYF
TRBV18	.	.	TRBJ1-3	TGTGCCAGCTCACCACTGGAGGGAACCTCTGGAAACACCATATATTTT	CASSPLEGTSGNTIYF
TRBV6-2/TRBV6-3	TRBD2	.	TRBJ2-7	TGTGCCAGCGGAACACTAGCGGGAGTTCGCAATGAGCAGTACTTC	CASGTLAGVRNEQYF
TRBV7-2	.	few	TRBJ1-2	TGTGCCAGCAGCCTAGCACGTCCGGTGGAGGATGGCTACACCTTC	CASSLARPVEDGYTF
TRBV7-6	.	few	TRBJ2-5	TGTGCCAGCAGCTTAGGATCTAGGGGCGAGACCCAGTACTTC	CASSLGSRGETQYF
TRBV12-3/TRBV12-4	.	.	TRBJ2-3	TGTGCCAGCAGATACACTTCATATACGCAGTATTTT	CASRYTSYTQYF
TRBV6-5	.	once	TRBJ1-5	TGTGCCAGCAGTAAAGCCGGACAGAGCAATCAGCCCCAGCATTTT	CASSKAGQSNQPQHF
TRBV12-3/TRBV12-4	TRBD1	few	TRBJ2-5	TGTGCCAGCAGTTTATTGGACAGGGGACAAGAGACCCAGTACTTC	CASSLLDRGQETQYF
TRBV12-3/TRBV12-4	.	.	TRBJ1-3	TGTGCCAGCAGTTTAAGTCAGACAGCGGCTGGAAACACCATATATTTT	CASSLSQTAAGNTIYF
TRBV7-2	.	few	TRBJ2-3	TGTGCCAGCAGCTTACTCACAGCCACAGATACGCAGTATTTT	CASSLLTATDTQYF
TRBV12-3/TRBV12-4	TRBD2	many	TRBJ2-1	TGTGCCAGCAGTTTAAGCGGGGGACACTACAATGAGCAGTTCTTC	CASSLSGGHYNEQFF
TRBV11-3	.	.	TRBJ1-3	TGTGCCAGCAGCTTGCTCTATGGAAACACCATATATTTT	CASSLLYGNTIYF
TRBV28	TRBD1	.	TRBJ1-1	TGTGCCAGCAGTTTAGGGACAGGGCAGCCCACTGAAGCTTTCTTT	CASSLGTGQPTEAFF
TRBV6-1	.	.	TRBJ2-1	TGTGCCAGCAGTGTACAGGATGACTCCTACAATGAGCAGTTCTTC	CASSVQDDSYNEQFF
TRBV24-1	.	.	TRBJ2-6	TGTGCCACCAGTGATCCCCGGAGTTCTGGGGCCAACGTCCTGACTTTC	CATSDPRSSGANVLTF
TRBV19	.	few	TRBJ2-2	TGTGCCAGTAGGGAATGGGGCGCCGGGGAGCTGTTTTTT	CASREWGAGELFF
TRBV7-6	TRBD1	.	TRBJ2-1	TGTGCCAGCAGCCCAGGGACAGGGGTCAATGAGCAGTTCTTC	CASSPGTGVNEQFF
TRBV7-2	TRBD1	many	TRBJ2-1	TGTGCCAGCAGCTTAGCGGGACAGGGTTACAATGAGCAGTTCTTC	CASSLAGQGYNEQFF
TRBV12-3/TRBV12-4	.	.	TRBJ1-6	TGTGCCAGCAGTCTGACAGGACCTAATTCACCCCTCCACTTT	CASSLTGPNSPLHF
TRBV10-3	.	.	TRBJ2-1	TGTGCCATCAGTGAAAGGGTAAATGAGCAGTTCTTC	CAISERVNEQFF
TRBV12-3/TRBV12-4	.	.	TRBJ1-1	TGTGCCAGCAAACTGGGGGGACACCAGAACACTGAAGCTTTCTTT	CASKLGGHQNTEAFF
TRBV6-1	.	.	TRBJ1-1	TGTGCCAGCAGGTTGGGGAACACTGAAGCTTTCTTT	CASRLGNTEAFF
TRBV11-2	TRBD2	few	TRBJ2-1	TGTACCAGCAGCATTAGCGGGAGGGCCGCCTACAATGAGCAGTTCTTC	CTSSISGRAAYNEQFF
TRBV5-1	TRBD1	few	TRBJ1-4	TGCGCCAGCAGCTTGTTGGGACAGCGTAATGAAAAACTGTTTTTT	CASSLLGQRNEKLFF
TRBV6-5	.	.	TRBJ2-7	TGTGCCAGCACCACTACAGGAATAGAAGGTTACGAGCAGTACTTC	CASTTTGIEGYEQYF
TRBV9	.	few	TRBJ2-5	TGTGCCAGCAGCCGTCTATTTGCAGAGACCCAGTACTTC	CASSRLFAETQYF
TRBV5-6	TRBD2	few	TRBJ2-5	TGTGCCAGCAGCTTGGTGACTAGCGGGCACCAAGAGACCCAGTACTTC	CASSLVTSGHQETQYF
TRBV5-5	.	.	TRBJ2-1	TGTGCCAGCAGCTCTTCGGGCGGCGATGAGCAGTTCTTC	CASSSSGGDEQFF
TRBV12-3/TRBV12-4	.	.	TRBJ1-5	TGTGCCAGCACTCCGGGGTCGTATCAGCCCCAGCATTTT	CASTPGSYQPQHF
TRBV18	.	.	TRBJ1-1	TGTGCCAGCTCACCACCGTCCTTGAACACTGAAGCTTTCTTT	CASSPPSLNTEAFF
TRBV24-1	TRBD2	.	TRBJ2-1	TGTGCCACCAGTGTAAGGACTAGCGGGAGGGTTGAGCAGTTCTTC	CATSVRTSGRVEQFF
TRBV4-3	.	many	TRBJ2-4	TGCGCCAGCAGCCAAGAGTCGGGGCGGAACATTCAGTACTTC	CASSQESGRNIQYF
TRBV5-1	TRBD1	.	TRBJ2-7	TGCGCCAGCAACCCGTCGACAGGGCCCCCCTACGAGCAGTACTTC	CASNPSTGPPYEQYF
TRBV4-3	.	.	TRBJ2-5	TGCGCCAGCAGCCTCCAAATTATTCCAGGAGAGACCCAGTACTTC	CASSLQIIPGETQYF
TRBV7-2	.	few	TRBJ2-3	TGTGCCAGCAGCTTCAGTAACCCCCGATTTGGGAGACGCACAGATACGCAGTATTTT	CASSFSNPRFGRRTDTQYF
TRBV6-2/TRBV6-3	TRBD1	many	TRBJ1-1	TGTGCCAGCAGTTACCTCACAGGGGGGCGTTTGTACACTGAAGCTTTCTTT	CASSYLTGGRLYTEAFF
TRBV29-1	.	few	TRBJ2-6	TGCAGCGCAATCGGACTGACTCCCAGCTCTGGGGCCAACGTCCTGACTTTC	CSAIGLTPSSGANVLTF
TRBV20-1	TRBD2	few	TRBJ2-7	TGCAGTCTCAGGCGGGGAGGGGACGAGCAGTACTTC	CSLRRGGDEQYF
TRBV20-1	.	few	TRBJ2-5	TGCAGTGCTAGAGCCTGGGACTGGGCCCAGTACTTC	CSARAWDWAQYF
TRBV3-1	TRBD2	.	TRBJ2-7	TGTGCCAGCAGCGCGTCTAGCGGGGGGCCACGCCACGAGCAGTACTTC	CASSASSGGPRHEQYF
TRBV7-2	.	.	TRBJ2-5	TGTGCCAGCAGCTTAGGTCTAGGGAACTCCGAGACCCAGTACTTC	CASSLGLGNSETQYF
TRBV5-1	TRBD2	few	TRBJ2-1	TGCGCCAGCAGCTTGGTGCGGACTAGCGGGAGAAATGAGCAGTTCTTC	CASSLVRTSGRNEQFF
TRBV29-1	.	many	TRBJ1-2	TGCAGCGTTGCCGAGGGCTCCCCCCTCTATGGCTACACCTTC	CSVAEGSPLYGYTF